Each of the 24 T cell receptor beta chains below was sequenced from the same sample in a study of neoadjuvant anti-PD-1 for oral cavity cancer. Using immunoSEQ multiplex PCR, the repertoire was profiled, and TCRdb retains in-frame clones only, with some absent. There are fewer than 20,000 clones in the sample; 50% to 75% occur only once, and around 2.7% lies in the top ten. The sequences come from PBMCs, collected before nivolumab (anti-PD-1) treatment. The receptor set was obtained from a person between 40 and 80 years old with oral cavity squamous cell carcinoma.

The chain couples TRBV11-2 to TRBJ2-3; D unclear. The CDR3 is 15 residues long. Deletions cut 3 bases from V and 0 bases from J, with 10 bases between. Germline CDR1 and CDR2: SGHAT and FQNNGV. CDR3 sequence (DNA): TGTGCCAGCAGCTTCGAATTTTCTAGCACAGATACGCAGTATTTT. This sequence encodes CASSFEFSSTDTQYF. The complete variable domain, with remaining parts taken from reference TRBV11-2 and TRBJ2-3, reads EAGVAQSPRYKIIEKRQSVAFWCNPISGHATLYWYQQILGQGPKLLIQFQNNGVVDDSQLPKDRFSAERLKGVDSTLKIQPAKLEDSAVYLCASSFEFSSTDTQYFGPGTRLTVL.

The chain has TRBV15 and TRBJ2-3; no firm D call. V was shortened by 1 base and J by 4 bases, with 6 bases between the two germline ends. The CDR3 is 13 residues long. From germline, CDR1 is LNHNV and CDR2 YYDKDF (reference sequence). CDR3 sequence: CATSRAYPDTQYF. The DNA for the CDR3 is TGTGCCACCAGCAGAGCCTATCCAGATACGCAGTATTTT.

This clone showed up just once. The chain employs TRBV6-1 and TRBJ1-5; D call uncertain. CDR1 and CDR2 (germline): MNHNS, SASEGT. The CDR3 runs 15 residues. The V end was cut by 2 bases, the J end by 3 bases, with 11 bases between. The CDR3 region has the DNA TGTGCCAGCAGTGAAAACAGTAACCTCAATCAGCCCCAGCATTTT. This encodes CASSENSNLNQPQHF.

In this sample, this clone turned up once. This chain links TRBV2 with TRBJ2-1, with D possibly being TRBD2 (6 bases). V shed 8 bases and J shed 5 bases, with 16 bases lying between them. Germline loops: CDR1 SNHLY, CDR2 FYNNEI. The CDR3 has 14 amino acids. As DNA, the CDR3 is TGTGCCAGCTCAAGGACTACCGTAAACAATGAGCAGTTCTTC. Residues: CASSRTTVNNEQFF.

The chain combines TRBV7-2 with TRBJ2-1; the D is unclear. CDR1 SGHTA and CDR2 FQGNSA come from the germline V gene. Trimming left V 1 base short and J 0 bases short, with 7 bases between. The CDR3 sequence is 15 residues long. The CDR3 DNA reads as TGTGCCAGCAGCTTAGAGGTCAACTCCTACAATGAGCAGTTCTTC. It is translated as CASSLEVNSYNEQFF.

The V call is TRBV6-1, the J call TRBJ2-7; D is unclear. The CDR3 spans 11 residues. The V gene lost 8 bases and the J gene lost 4 bases, with 9 bases spanning the gap. Germline assignment: CDR1 MNHNS and CDR2 SASEGT. The CDR3 sequence: CASVVGYEQYF. The DNA of the CDR3 is TGTGCCAGCGTTGTGGGGTACGAGCAGTACTTC.

CDR3 sequence reads: CASSFSDSDSGNTIYF. The CDR3 bases are TGTGCCAGCAGCTTCTCCGACAGCGACTCTGGAAACACCATATATTTT. The chain has TRBV9 and TRBJ1-3; weak D call: TRBD1 (5 bases). V shed 4 bases and J shed 0 bases, with 14 bases lying between them. The germline V gene encodes CDR1 SGDLS and CDR2 YYNGEE. The CDR3 is 16 residues long.

The table lists this clone with a count of one. This rearrangement joins TRBV28 to TRBJ2-7; D is unresolved. The CDR3 runs 16 residues. CDR1 and CDR2 from the germline V gene are MDHEN and SYDVKM. Trimming left V 6 bases short and J 2 bases short, with 20 bases between. CDR3 in amino acids: CASSWAYLAPTYEQYF. The CDR3 nucleotides read TGTGCCAGCAGCTGGGCCTATTTGGCGCCGACCTACGAGCAGTACTTC.

The chain is built from TRBV28 and TRBJ1-2, with TRBD1 as a possible D gene (6 bases). CDR1 and CDR2 (germline): MDHEN, SYDVKM. This CDR3 has 15 residues. V was pared by 5 bases and J by 8 bases, with 21 bases between. CDR3 amino acids: CASSPNPTGPRGYTF. In DNA, the CDR3 is TGTGCCAGCAGTCCCAACCCAACAGGGCCGCGGGGCTACACCTTC.

J is TRBJ1-2 and V is TRBV19; D is ambiguous. This CDR3 has 16 residues. V lost 6 bases and J lost 0, with 17 bases in between. Germline CDR1 reads LNHDA; CDR2 reads SQIVND (reference sequence). The CDR3 protein is CASRMGGLTSNYGYTF. The DNA of the CDR3 is TGTGCCAGTAGAATGGGCGGGTTGACGTCTAACTATGGCTACACCTTC.

The rearrangement uses TRBV5-1 and TRBJ2-7, with TRBD2 identical over 7 bases. Germline V lookup: CDR1 SGHRS, CDR2 YFSETQ. The CDR3 has 15 amino acids. Unmatched junction bases numbered 7, after V lost 2 bases and J lost 2 bases. Here the CDR3 reads CASSFSGGQPYEQYF. CDR3 nucleotide sequence: TGCGCCAGCAGCTTCTCGGGAGGCCAACCCTACGAGCAGTACTTC.

The rearrangement links TRBV7-6 to TRBJ2-2, with D possibly matching TRBD1 (5 bases). V was shortened by 1 base and J by 5 bases, with 11 bases between the two germline ends. This CDR3 comprises 15 residues. The germline CDR1 and CDR2 sequences are SGHVS and FNYEAQ. The CDR3 reads CASSLGQGGTGELFF. Written as DNA, the CDR3 is TGTGCCAGCAGCTTAGGGCAGGGTGGTACCGGGGAGCTGTTTTTT.

With regard to this clone: The same CDR3 can be traced to other DNA sequences in this sample. This chain joins TRBV7-9 and TRBJ1-3, with D possibly TRBD1 on 5 matching bases. CDR1 is SEHNR, CDR2 FQNEAQ, per germline (reference sequence). The CDR3 length is 13 residues. V was pared by 3 bases and J by 4 bases, with 7 bases between. The CDR3 is CASSLGTGNTIYF. The CDR3, as DNA: TGTGCCAGCAGCTTGGGGACCGGAAACACCATATATTTT.

This clone was picked up one time. The chain couples TRBV6-1 to TRBJ1-1; D not certain. Germline V gene lookup returns CDR1 MNHNS and CDR2 SASEGT. V was clipped by 2 bases and J by 0 bases, with 7 bases between them. The CDR3 sequence is 14 residues long. This CDR3 reads CASSETYMNTEAFF. In DNA form, the CDR3 reads TGTGCCAGCAGTGAAACGTACATGAACACTGAAGCTTTCTTT.

This clone turned up a few times. The rearrangement uses TRBV7-2 and TRBJ2-7; D remains ambiguous. Germline V gene data show CDR1 as SGHTA and CDR2 as FQGNSA. With 1 base removed from V and 6 bases from J, the gap between germline ends came to 4 bases. The CDR3 is 11 amino acids. The CDR3 is CASSLGVEQYF. The CDR3 region has the DNA TGTGCCAGCAGCTTAGGGGTCGAGCAGTACTTC.

The chain carries TRBV6-5 and TRBJ2-7, with TRBD2 identical over 12 bases. J lost 4 bases, V lost 4 bases, and 5 bases had no gene match. The CDR3 loop spans 15 amino acids. Germline values: CDR1 MNHEY, CDR2 SVGAGI. The CDR3 DNA reads as TGTGCCAGCAGTTGGAACCTAGCGGGAGGGTACGAGCAGTACTTC. Translating gives CASSWNLAGGYEQYF.

This chain links TRBV7-3 with TRBJ2-1, with D uncertain. The CDR3 has 13 residues. Trimming took 2 bases from V and 8 from J, leaving 10 bases between them. Per the germline V gene, CDR1 is SGHTA and CDR2 is FQGTGA. The CDR3: CASSLGVQDEQFF. The DNA of the CDR3 is TGTGCCAGCAGCTTAGGGGTTCAAGATGAGCAGTTCTTC.

In its sample, this clone ranks as medium-sized (0.01 to 0.1%). The V call is TRBV20-1, the J call TRBJ1-2; D unresolved. V lost 7 bases and J lost 0, with 6 bases in between. In germline, CDR1 is DFQATT, CDR2 SNEGSKA (reference sequence). The CDR3 loop spans 11 amino acids. CDR3 nucleotide sequence: TGCAGTGAACAGACTAACTATGGCTACACCTTC. Its translation: CSEQTNYGYTF.

This clone was recorded a few times. The chain carries TRBV2 and TRBJ2-5; no firm D call. The CDR3 spans 14 residues. V lost 4 bases, J lost 5 bases, and 14 bases lay in between. CDR1 is SNHLY, CDR2 FYNNEI, per germline. The CDR3 DNA is TGTGCCAGCAGTGGGACGGACCGTGGGGAGACCCAGTACTTC. It translates to CASSGTDRGETQYF.

J is TRBJ2-7 and V is TRBV6-5; 10 bases are a match to TRBD2. Germline lookup yields CDR1 MNHEY and CDR2 SVGAGI. The CDR3 totals 15 residues. The V segment lost 6 bases and the J segment 7 bases; nucleotides outside the gene matches: 12. CDR3 region: CASSMGRAGGLEQYF. Here the CDR3 DNA reads TGTGCCAGCAGCATGGGGCGAGCGGGAGGGCTGGAGCAGTACTTC.

This chain connects TRBV30 to TRBJ2-3; D call uncertain. Germline-derived CDR1 and CDR2 are GTSNPN and SVGIG (reference sequence). The CDR3 contains 14 residues. V was clipped by 3 bases and J by 1 base, with 11 bases between them. This chain's CDR3 is CAWSLGPGTDTQYF. As DNA, the CDR3 is TGTGCCTGGAGCCTCGGTCCTGGCACAGATACGCAGTATTTT.

V and J are TRBV6-1 and TRBJ2-7; D may be TRBD2 (7 bases). The V gene lost 1 base and the J gene lost 2 bases, with 9 bases spanning the gap. CDR1 is MNHNS, CDR2 SASEGT, per germline. The CDR3 spans 14 residues. CDR3 amino acids: CASSEEGGTYEQYF. The CDR3 nucleotides are TGTGCCAGCAGTGAAGAGGGGGGGACCTACGAGCAGTACTTC.

The gene calls are TRBV6-4 and TRBJ2-2; D perhaps matches TRBD2 (6 bases). CDR1 MRHNA and CDR2 SNTAGT come from the germline V gene. Trimming cost V 8 bases and J 6 bases, with 16 bases left between them. The CDR3 runs to 14 residues. CDR3 DNA sequence: TGTGCCAGCCGGAGGGTGGCTAGGGCCGGGGAGCTGTTTTTT. This codes for CASRRVARAGELFF.

CDR3 region: CASSPREGGIDTQYF. As DNA, the CDR3 is TGTGCCAGCAGCCCCCGCGAAGGAGGTATAGATACGCAGTATTTT. The V gene is TRBV13, the J gene TRBJ2-3; weak D call: TRBD2 (5 bases). Trimming took off 5 bases at V and 5 bases at J, with 17 bases between the two ends. The germline gives CDR1 PRHDT, CDR2 FYEKMQ (reference sequence). CDR3 length: 15 residues.